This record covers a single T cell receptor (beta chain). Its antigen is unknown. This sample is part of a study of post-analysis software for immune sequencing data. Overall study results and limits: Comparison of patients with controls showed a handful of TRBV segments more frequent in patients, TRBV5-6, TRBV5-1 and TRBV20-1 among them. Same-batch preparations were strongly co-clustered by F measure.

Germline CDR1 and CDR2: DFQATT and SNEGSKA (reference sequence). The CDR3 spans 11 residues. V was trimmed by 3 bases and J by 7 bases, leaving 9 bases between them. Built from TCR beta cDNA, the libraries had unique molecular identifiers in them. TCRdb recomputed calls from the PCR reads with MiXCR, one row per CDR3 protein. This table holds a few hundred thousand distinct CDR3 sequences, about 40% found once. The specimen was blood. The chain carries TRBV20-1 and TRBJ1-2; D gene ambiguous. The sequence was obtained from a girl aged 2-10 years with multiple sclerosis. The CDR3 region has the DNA TGCAGTGCTAGTCATAACGGTGGCTACACCTTC. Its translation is CSASHNGGYTF.